Below, 28 T cell receptor beta chains from the same sample are listed, as sequenced in a study of OX40 agonist ivuxolimab in advanced cancers. Sequenced by immunoSEQ multiplex PCR; TCRdb stores in-frame clones only, minus some. Among about 34,000 clones, about nine tenths were seen once, and the ten largest hold around 4.2%. Specimen: CD4+ or CD8+ T cells sorted from blood, collected in a trial of the OX40 agonist ivuxolimab. These receptors all stem from an adult with an advanced solid tumor such as melanoma, head and neck, liver or kidney cancer.

The chain is built from TRBV19 and TRBJ2-7; TRBD1 is a possible D gene (6 bases). V was trimmed by 5 bases and J by 4 bases, leaving 15 bases between them. This CDR3 has 14 residues. Germline CDR1 and CDR2: LNHDA and SQIVND (reference sequence). In DNA form, the CDR3 reads TGTGCCAGTAGTTTCAGAGGGGGTTTTTACGAGCAGTACTTC. Encoded protein: CASSFRGGFYEQYF. The variable domain in full, with the rest retrieved from reference TRBV19 and TRBJ2-7, is DGGITQSPKYLFRKEGQNVTLSCEQNLNHDAMYWYRQDPGQGLRLIYYSQIVNDFQKGDIAEGYSVSREKKESFPLTVTSAQKNPTAFYLCASSFRGGFYEQYFGPGTRLTVT.

The chain employs TRBV4-1 and TRBJ1-5, with D unclear. Germline V lookup: CDR1 MGHRA, CDR2 YSYEKL. The V end lost 1 base, the J end lost 0 bases, and 7 bases lay between the germline ends. This CDR3 region has 15 residues. CDR3 region: CASSQGGNSNQPQHF. Here the CDR3 DNA reads TGCGCCAGCAGCCAAGGAGGGAATAGCAATCAGCCCCAGCATTTT.

The V gene is TRBV5-1, the J gene TRBJ2-2; D unclear. Trimming cost V 0 bases and J 3 bases, with 3 bases left between them. There are 13 residues in the CDR3. Germline CDR1 SGHRS, CDR2 YFSETQ. The chain's CDR3 is CASSLGDTGELFF. The CDR3 coding sequence is TGCGCCAGCAGCTTGGGGGACACCGGGGAGCTGTTTTTT.

The chain carries TRBV10-3 and TRBJ2-1; 8 bases map to TRBD2. V gave up 10 bases and J gave up 6 bases; unmatched junction bases: 17. This CDR3 region has 16 residues. Germline V gene data show CDR1 as ENHRY and CDR2 as SYGVKD. CDR3 in DNA: TGTGCCACCGAAAGGGCAAGAACCGGGACTAGCAATGAGCAGTTCTTC. As protein: CATERARTGTSNEQFF.

This clone has a single count. The chain employs TRBV25-1 and TRBJ1-4; the D is unclear. Germline V CDR1 and CDR2: MGHDK, SYGVNS. The CDR3 has 15 amino acids. Deletions cut 8 bases from V and 8 bases from J, with 21 bases between. The CDR3 loop is CASPRAWGGNEKLFF. The CDR3 coding sequence is TGTGCCAGCCCCCGGGCTTGGGGAGGTAACGAAAAACTGTTTTTT.

This chain uses TRBV5-6 with TRBJ2-7; D may correspond to TRBD1 or TRBD2 (5 bases each). The CDR3 runs to 14 residues. CDR1 SGHDT and CDR2 YYEEEE come from the germline V gene. Trimming cost V 4 bases and J 0 bases, with 11 bases left between them. CDR3 DNA: TGTGCCAGCAGCGCAGGGACGGTCTCCTACGAGCAGTACTTC. Its translation is CASSAGTVSYEQYF.

The chain combines TRBV18 with TRBJ2-1, with TRBD1 as a possible D gene (6 bases). The CDR3 extends over 15 amino acids. Trimming stripped 3 bases from V and 0 bases from J, with 9 bases between. Germline V gene lookup returns CDR1 KGHSH and CDR2 LQKENI. CDR3 amino acids: CASSPDRDSYNEQFF. Written as DNA, the CDR3 is TGTGCCAGCTCACCGGACAGAGACTCCTACAATGAGCAGTTCTTC.

V usage is TRBV28 and J usage is TRBJ1-3, with 9 bases that match TRBD1. Germline V gives CDR1 MDHEN, CDR2 SYDVKM. The CDR3 consists of 15 residues. Trimming took 6 bases from V and 3 from J; bases not matched to a gene: 6. CDR3 nucleotide sequence: TGTGCCAGCAGCACACACAGGGGGCTTGGAAACACCATATATTTT. This encodes CASSTHRGLGNTIYF. The full variable domain, rest sourced from reference TRBV28 and TRBJ1-3, is DVKVTQSSRYLVKRTGEKVFLECVQDMDHENMFWYRQDPGLGLRLIYFSYDVKMKEKGDIPEGYSVSREKKERFSLILESASTNQTSMYLCASSTHRGLGNTIYFGEGSWLTVV.

J is TRBJ1-4 and V is TRBV6-5, with 10 bases fitting TRBD1. The CDR3 spans 14 residues. V lost 6 bases to trimming and J lost 8 bases; unmatched junction nucleotides: 6. Germline V lookup: CDR1 MNHEY, CDR2 SVGAGI. CDR3 residues: CASRLGQGGEKLFF. CDR3 in DNA: TGTGCCAGCAGGCTCGGACAGGGGGGCGAAAAACTGTTTTTT.

This chain connects TRBV7-9 to TRBJ1-1; tentative D call: TRBD1 (5 bases). The V end lost 11 bases, the J end lost 1 base, and 14 bases lay between the germline ends. The CDR3 loop spans 13 amino acids. Per germline, CDR1 SEHNR and CDR2 FQNEAQ (reference sequence). The CDR3 loop reads CAGGIDPNTEAFF. Here the CDR3 DNA reads TGTGCCGGGGGTATCGACCCGAACACTGAAGCTTTCTTT.

The gene calls are TRBV4-1 and TRBJ1-1, with 11 bases aligning to TRBD1. The V segment lost 4 bases and the J segment 5 bases; nucleotides outside the gene matches: 6. The V gene's germline CDR1 is MGHRA and CDR2 YSYEKL. The CDR3 spans 15 residues. CDR3 in amino acids: CASSPGQGADTEAFF. CDR3 coding DNA: TGCGCCAGCAGCCCCGGACAGGGGGCTGATACTGAAGCTTTCTTT.

This chain connects TRBV2 to TRBJ2-5, with 11 bases that match TRBD2. The CDR3 sequence is 16 residues long. Germline trimming cut 7 bases from V and 2 bases from J; bases unmatched to any gene: 9. Per germline, CDR1 SNHLY and CDR2 FYNNEI. CDR3 protein: CASNSGTSGGQETQYF. For the CDR3, the DNA is TGTGCCAGCAACTCCGGGACTAGCGGAGGGCAAGAGACCCAGTACTTC.

The chain carries TRBV27 and TRBJ2-2; D gene uncertain. V was shortened by 4 bases and J by 1 base, with 7 bases between the two germline ends. Germline V gene sequence: CDR1 MNHEY, CDR2 SMNVEV (reference sequence). The CDR3 has 14 residues. CDR3 in amino acids: CASSWAVNTGELFF. The DNA of the CDR3 is TGTGCCAGCAGTTGGGCAGTGAACACCGGGGAGCTGTTTTTT.

The chain couples TRBV7-2 to TRBJ2-4; 7 bases align to TRBD1. The CDR3 spans 14 residues. In germline, CDR1 is SGHTA, CDR2 FQGNSA. Losses at the gene ends were 5 bases for V and 5 bases for J; bases not matched to a gene: 6. The CDR3 loop reads CASSRQGFQNIQYF. The CDR3 coding sequence is TGTGCCAGCAGCCGACAGGGCTTTCAAAACATTCAGTACTTC.

This clone was found once. The chain links TRBV4-3 to TRBJ2-3; tentative D call: TRBD2 (6 bases). V shed 0 bases and J shed 0 bases, with 19 bases lying between them. The CDR3 has 19 residues. Germline-derived CDR1 and CDR2 are LGHNA and YSLEER. This CDR3 reads CASSQEWTRLALSTDTQYF. In DNA form, the CDR3 reads TGCGCCAGCAGCCAAGAGTGGACCCGGCTAGCGCTTAGCACAGATACGCAGTATTTT.

This clone was recorded only once. The chain employs TRBV9 and TRBJ2-5, with TRBD1 identical over 9 bases. Germline V gene lookup returns CDR1 SGDLS and CDR2 YYNGEE. The V segment lost 3 bases and the J segment 5 bases; nucleotides outside the gene matches: 8. This CDR3 has 15 amino acids. The CDR3 nucleotides read TGTGCCAGCAGCGAGGGACAGGGCAGGTTCGAGACCCAGTACTTC. It is translated as CASSEGQGRFETQYF.

With regard to this clone: One end of the junction does not line up with germline, which may come from a read error. This chain uses TRBV7-7 with TRBJ2-1, with 10 nucleotides matching TRBD1. In germline, CDR1 is SSHAT, CDR2 FNYEAQ (reference sequence). This CDR3 comprises 18 residues. CDR3 in DNA: TGTGCTAGCAGCCTACGTACCCCGGGGACAGGGGATTTCAATGAGCAGTTCTTC. Translation: CASSLRTPGTGDFNEQFF.

The chain uses TRBV6-1 and TRBJ1-2, with D maybe TRBD1 (5 bases). The CDR3 has 13 residues. The germline V and J ends were trimmed by 5 bases and 6 bases, with 13 bases remaining between them. CDR1 is MNHNS, CDR2 SASEGT, per germline. The CDR3 loop is CASSFGGLDGYTF. CDR3 DNA: TGTGCCAGCAGTTTTGGGGGTCTCGATGGCTACACCTTC.

The gene calls are TRBV19 and TRBJ2-2, with D possibly TRBD2 on 6 matching bases. Per germline, CDR1 LNHDA and CDR2 SQIVND (reference sequence). V was clipped by 1 base and J by 10 bases, with 13 bases between them. This CDR3 has 14 amino acids. DNA for the CDR3: TGTGCCAGTAGTATAGCGGGAGAACGGGAGGAGCTGTTTTTT. Its translation is CASSIAGEREELFF.

The chain carries TRBV7-2 and TRBJ1-6, with 9 bases fitting TRBD1. V shed 4 bases and J 9 bases; nucleotides not matched to a gene: 4. CDR3 length: 14 residues. CDR1 is SGHTA and CDR2 is FQGNSA in the germline V gene. The DNA for the CDR3 is TGTGCCAGCAGCTCTTACAGGGGGCTTTCACCCCTCCACTTT. Its protein product is CASSSYRGLSPLHF.

The chain is built from TRBV7-2 and TRBJ2-5, with D perhaps TRBD1 or TRBD2 (7 bases each). This CDR3 spans 14 amino acids. Trimming stripped 5 bases from V and 4 bases from J, with 14 bases between. CDR1 SGHTA and CDR2 FQGNSA come from the germline V gene. CDR3 in DNA: TGTGCCAGCAGCCCAGGGGGGGCTGGAGAGACCCAGTACTTC. Encoded protein: CASSPGGAGETQYF.

In its sample, this clone was seen once. The V call is TRBV11-2, the J call TRBJ2-3; maybe TRBD1 (6 bases). This CDR3 spans 13 amino acids. Trimming pared 7 bases from V and 5 bases from J, leaving 13 bases between. The germline V gene encodes CDR1 SGHAT and CDR2 FQNNGV. CDR3 residues: CASIQGEGDTQYF. The CDR3 region has the DNA TGTGCCAGCATACAGGGAGAGGGAGATACGCAGTATTTT.

V is TRBV6-1 and J is TRBJ2-1; 9 bases are a match to TRBD1. Germline CDR1 MNHNS, CDR2 SASEGT. V gave up 3 bases and J gave up 14 bases; unmatched junction bases: 2. The CDR3 is made up of 11 amino acids. The CDR3 region is CASSEWTGEFF. The DNA for the CDR3 is TGTGCCAGCAGTGAGTGGACAGGGGAGTTCTTC.

This chain links TRBV6-4 with TRBJ1-5, with D unclear. The CDR3 sequence is 17 residues long. V lost 3 bases to trimming and J lost 0 bases, with 15 bases between them. Per the germline V gene, CDR1 is MRHNA and CDR2 is SNTAGT. CDR3 in DNA: TGTGCCAGCAGTGATACAGCCCGCCCTTATAGCAATCAGCCCCAGCATTTT. Amino acids: CASSDTARPYSNQPQHF.

This clone was detected only once. The gene calls are TRBV2 and TRBJ1-6; TRBD1 matches 7 bases. Per the germline V gene, CDR1 is SNHLY and CDR2 is FYNNEI. The CDR3 extends over 16 amino acids. With V trimmed by 1 base and J by 5 bases, 5 bases remained unmatched. The CDR3 sequence: CASSEGGTANNSPLHF. The DNA of the CDR3 is TGTGCCAGCAGTGAAGGAGGGACAGCGAATAATTCACCCCTCCACTTT.

The J gene is TRBJ2-1, the V gene TRBV27; TRBD1 matches 8 bases. J was trimmed by 6 bases and V by 6 bases; bases with no gene match: 7. The CDR3 is 14 amino acids. Germline V gene data show CDR1 as MNHEY and CDR2 as SMNVEV (reference sequence). The CDR3 DNA follows: TGTGCCAGCAGAACGGGACAGGTGTCCAATGAGCAGTTCTTC. Translation: CASRTGQVSNEQFF.

The gene calls are TRBV6-1 and TRBJ2-7, with 8 nucleotides matching TRBD1. J lost 5 bases, V lost 1 base, and 1 base had no gene match. This CDR3 has 13 residues. Germline CDR1 reads MNHNS; CDR2 reads SASEGT. CDR3 protein: CASSEVDRDEQYF. For the CDR3, the DNA is TGTGCCAGCAGTGAAGTGGACAGGGACGAGCAGTACTTC.

The gene calls are TRBV18 and TRBJ2-1; D could derive from TRBD1 or TRBD2 (6 bases each). Per germline, CDR1 KGHSH and CDR2 LQKENI. This CDR3 has 15 amino acids. Trimming left V 6 bases short and J 10 bases short, with 22 bases between. The CDR3 region has the DNA TGTGCCAGCTCCACCGTAATGCCCGGGGGCAAGGAGCAGTTCTTC. It codes for CASSTVMPGGKEQFF.